This T cell receptor (beta chain) was observed in a study of T cells in Graves' hyperthyroidism and ophthalmopathy. Study as a whole: Initial diagnosis, before any treatment, was when peripheral blood was collected.

Every diagnosis used clinical symptoms, serum thyroxine and TRAb, thyroid ultrasound and orbital computed tomography. From approximately 9.3 ml of fresh peripheral blood, PBMCs were isolated. The CDR3 has 12 residues. The germline V gene encodes CDR1 DFQATT and CDR2 SNEGSKA (reference sequence). The ends were cut back, 6 bases at V and 1 base at J, with 10 bases in the middle. TCR beta CDR3 regions were amplified from RNA. Initially, a first-round RT-PCR of the TCR CDR3 employed the HTBI primer set. MiXCR was run by TCRdb on the multiplex PCR reads, yielding one entry per CDR3 protein. Counted here are fewer than 350,000 distinct CDR3 sequences, less than 20% occurring once; the ten biggest clones make up 35% to 40%.

Specimen: blood. This clonotype was sampled from a man aged 50 or older with Graves' ophthalmopathy. J is TRBJ2-7 and V is TRBV20-1; D is possibly TRBD1 (6 bases). In nucleotides, the CDR3 is TGCAGTGCCACGGACAGTTCCTACGAGCAGTACTTC. Its protein is CSATDSSYEQYF.